This T cell receptor (beta chain) was sequenced in a study of T cell responses to AZD1222 COVID-19 vaccine. Whole-study findings and limits: No day 14 peak samples; only post-peak repertoires were characterized. Seropositive at baseline were only a handful of AZD1222 recipients.

The V gene end was trimmed by 5 bases and the J gene end by 5 bases; junction bases not matched to a gene: 9. Germline CDR1 reads MNHEY; CDR2 reads SVGAGI. The CDR3 has 14 residues. Profiled with immunoSEQ multiplex PCR; TCRdb holds only in-frame clones, not every one. This table has 120,000 to 150,000 clones, roughly 91% appearing once. Points on this clone: The antigen is unknown.

The chain carries TRBV6-5 and TRBJ2-7, with 7 bases lining up with TRBD1. Specimen: peripheral blood, collected on day 0 of AZD1222 vaccination. This TCR came from an adult in good health. The CDR3 nucleotides read TGTGCCAGCAGTCTAATTACAGGGGACCACGAGCAGTACTTC. Translating gives CASSLITGDHEQYF.